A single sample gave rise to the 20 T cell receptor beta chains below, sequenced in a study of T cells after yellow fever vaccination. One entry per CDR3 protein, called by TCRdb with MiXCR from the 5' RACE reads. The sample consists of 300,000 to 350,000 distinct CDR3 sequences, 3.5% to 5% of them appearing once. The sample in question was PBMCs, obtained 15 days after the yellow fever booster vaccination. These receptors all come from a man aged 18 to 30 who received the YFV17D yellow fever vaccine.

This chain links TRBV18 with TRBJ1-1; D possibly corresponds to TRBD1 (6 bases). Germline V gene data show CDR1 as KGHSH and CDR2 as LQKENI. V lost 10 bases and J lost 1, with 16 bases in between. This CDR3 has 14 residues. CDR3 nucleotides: TGTGCCAACCGCAACGAGACAGGGAACACTGAAGCTTTCTTT. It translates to CANRNETGNTEAFF. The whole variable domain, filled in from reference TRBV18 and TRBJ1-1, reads NAGVMQNPRHLVRRRGQEARLRCSPMKGHSHVYWYRQLPEEGLKFMVYLQKENIIDESGMPKERFSAEFPKEGPSILRIQQVVRGDSAAYFCANRNETGNTEAFFGQGTRLTVV.

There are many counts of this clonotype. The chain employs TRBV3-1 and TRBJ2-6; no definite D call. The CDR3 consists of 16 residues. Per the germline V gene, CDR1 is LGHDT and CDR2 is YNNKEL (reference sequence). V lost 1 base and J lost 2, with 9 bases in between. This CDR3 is CASSQVGGAGANVLTF. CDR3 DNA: TGTGCCAGCAGCCAAGTAGGTGGGGCTGGGGCCAACGTCCTGACTTTC. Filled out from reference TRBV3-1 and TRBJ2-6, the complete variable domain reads DTAVSQTPKYLVTQMGNDKSIKCEQNLGHDTMYWYKQDSKKFLKIMFSYNNKELIINETVPNRFSPKSPDKAHLNLHINSLELGDSAVYFCASSQVGGAGANVLTFGAGSRLTVL.

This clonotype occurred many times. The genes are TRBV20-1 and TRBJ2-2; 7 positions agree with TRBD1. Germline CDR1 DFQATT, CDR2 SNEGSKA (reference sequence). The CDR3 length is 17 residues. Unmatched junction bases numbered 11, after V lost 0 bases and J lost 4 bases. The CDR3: CSARDRRQGAGTGELFF. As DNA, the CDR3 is TGCAGTGCTAGAGATAGGAGACAGGGTGCGGGCACCGGGGAGCTGTTTTTT.

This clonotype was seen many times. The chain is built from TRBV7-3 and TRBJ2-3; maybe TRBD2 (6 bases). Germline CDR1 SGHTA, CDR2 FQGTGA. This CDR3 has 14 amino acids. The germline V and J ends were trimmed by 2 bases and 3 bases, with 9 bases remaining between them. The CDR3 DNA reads TGTGCCAGCAGCTTACTAGCGCGGACAGATACGCAGTATTTT. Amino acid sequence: CASSLLARTDTQYF.

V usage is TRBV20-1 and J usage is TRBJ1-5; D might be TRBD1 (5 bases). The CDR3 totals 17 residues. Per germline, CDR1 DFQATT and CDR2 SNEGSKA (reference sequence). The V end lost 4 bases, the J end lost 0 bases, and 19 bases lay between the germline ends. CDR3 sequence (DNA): TGCAGTGCTACCCCCGGGACGGAACTTTATAGCAATCAGCCCCAGCATTTT. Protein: CSATPGTELYSNQPQHF.

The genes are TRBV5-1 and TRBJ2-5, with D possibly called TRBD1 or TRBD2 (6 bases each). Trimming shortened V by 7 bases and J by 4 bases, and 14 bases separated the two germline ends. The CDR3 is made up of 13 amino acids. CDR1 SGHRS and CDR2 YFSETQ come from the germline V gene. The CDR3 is CASLGGLIETQYF. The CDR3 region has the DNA TGCGCCAGCTTGGGGGGCCTTATAGAGACCCAGTACTTC.

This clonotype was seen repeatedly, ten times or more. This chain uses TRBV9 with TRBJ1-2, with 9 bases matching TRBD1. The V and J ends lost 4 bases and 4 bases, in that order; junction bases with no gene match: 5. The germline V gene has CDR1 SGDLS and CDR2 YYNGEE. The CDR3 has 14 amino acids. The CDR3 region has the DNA TGTGCCAGCAGCCCAGGACAGGGGCCCTATGGCTACACCTTC. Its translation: CASSPGQGPYGYTF.

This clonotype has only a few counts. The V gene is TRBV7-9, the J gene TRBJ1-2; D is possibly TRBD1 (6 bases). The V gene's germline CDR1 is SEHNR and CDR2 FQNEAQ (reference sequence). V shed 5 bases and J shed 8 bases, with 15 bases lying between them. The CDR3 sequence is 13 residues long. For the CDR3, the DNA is TGTGCCAGCAGCAGCTCAGGGGCCGGAGGCTACACCTTC. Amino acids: CASSSSGAGGYTF. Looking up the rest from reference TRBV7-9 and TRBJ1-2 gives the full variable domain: DTGVSQNPRHKITKRGQNVTFRCDPISEHNRLYWYRQTLGQGPEFLTYFQNEAQLEKSRLLSDRFSAERPKGSFSTLEIQRTEQGDSAMYLCASSSSGAGGYTFGSGTRLTVV.

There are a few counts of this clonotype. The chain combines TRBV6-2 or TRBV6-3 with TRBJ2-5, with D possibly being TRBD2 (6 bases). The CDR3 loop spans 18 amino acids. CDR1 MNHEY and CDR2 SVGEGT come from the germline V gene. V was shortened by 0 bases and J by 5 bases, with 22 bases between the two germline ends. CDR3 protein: CASSYSSRSVVEGETQYF. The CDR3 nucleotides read TGTGCCAGCAGTTACTCGAGCCGGTCCGTGGTGGAGGGGGAGACCCAGTACTTC.

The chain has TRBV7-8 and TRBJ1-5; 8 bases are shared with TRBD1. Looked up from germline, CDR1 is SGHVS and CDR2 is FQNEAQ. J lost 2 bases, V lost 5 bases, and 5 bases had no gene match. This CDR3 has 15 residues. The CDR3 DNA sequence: TGTGCCAGCAGCAACGGACAGGGAGGCAATCAGCCCCAGCATTTT. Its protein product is CASSNGQGGNQPQHF.

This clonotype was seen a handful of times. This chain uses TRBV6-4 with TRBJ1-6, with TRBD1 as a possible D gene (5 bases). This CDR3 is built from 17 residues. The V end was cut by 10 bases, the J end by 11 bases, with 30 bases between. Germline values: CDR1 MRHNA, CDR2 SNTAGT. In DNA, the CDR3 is TGTGCCACTCCGACGGGGGACCAAGCCCTGGCGGGTGCACCCCTCCACTTT. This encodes CATPTGDQALAGAPLHF.

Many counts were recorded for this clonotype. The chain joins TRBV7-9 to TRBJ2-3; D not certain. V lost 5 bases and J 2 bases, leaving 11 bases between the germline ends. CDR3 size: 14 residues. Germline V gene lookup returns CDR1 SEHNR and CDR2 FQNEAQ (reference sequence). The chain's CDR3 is CASSPEAHTDTQYF. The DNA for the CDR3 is TGTGCCAGCAGCCCGGAAGCCCACACAGATACGCAGTATTTT. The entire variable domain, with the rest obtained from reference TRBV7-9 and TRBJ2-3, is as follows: DTGVSQNPRHKITKRGQNVTFRCDPISEHNRLYWYRQTLGQGPEFLTYFQNEAQLEKSRLLSDRFSAERPKGSFSTLEIQRTEQGDSAMYLCASSPEAHTDTQYFGPGTRLTVL.

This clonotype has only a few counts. The CDR3 coding sequence is TGCGCCAGCAGCTTAGCCAGGGGGCACGGAAACACCATATATTTT. Its protein product is CASSLARGHGNTIYF. The rearrangement joins TRBV5-1 to TRBJ1-3, with 8 positions matching TRBD1. V lost 2 bases and J lost 4; bases outside the gene matches: 5. CDR1 and CDR2 (germline): SGHRS, YFSETQ. The CDR3 has 15 amino acids.

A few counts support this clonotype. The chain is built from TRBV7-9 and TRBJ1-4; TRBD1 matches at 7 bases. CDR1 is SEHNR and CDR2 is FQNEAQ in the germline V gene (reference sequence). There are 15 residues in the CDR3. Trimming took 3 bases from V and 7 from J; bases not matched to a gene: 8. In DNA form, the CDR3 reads TGTGCCAGCAGCTTCCTCCAGGGGGTAGCTGAAAAACTGTTTTTT. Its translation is CASSFLQGVAEKLFF.

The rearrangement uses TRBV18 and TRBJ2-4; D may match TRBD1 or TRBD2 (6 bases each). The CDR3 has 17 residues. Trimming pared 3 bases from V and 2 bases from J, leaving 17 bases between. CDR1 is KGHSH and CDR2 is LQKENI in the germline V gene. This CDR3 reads CASSPLGGGVTKNIQYF. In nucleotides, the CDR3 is TGTGCCAGCTCACCCCTGGGGGGCGGCGTCACCAAAAACATTCAGTACTTC.

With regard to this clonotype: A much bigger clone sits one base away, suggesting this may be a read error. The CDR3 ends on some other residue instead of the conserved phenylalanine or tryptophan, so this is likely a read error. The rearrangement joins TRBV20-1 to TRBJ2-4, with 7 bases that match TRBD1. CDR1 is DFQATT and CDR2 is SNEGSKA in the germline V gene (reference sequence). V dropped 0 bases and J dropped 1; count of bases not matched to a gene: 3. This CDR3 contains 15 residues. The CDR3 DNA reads TGCAGTGCTAGAGATAGCAGGGGGGCCAAAAACATTCAGTACCTC. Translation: CSARDSRGAKNIQYL.

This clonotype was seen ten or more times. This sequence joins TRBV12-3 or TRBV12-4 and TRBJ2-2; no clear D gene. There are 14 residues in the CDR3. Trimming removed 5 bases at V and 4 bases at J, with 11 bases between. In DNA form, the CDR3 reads TGTGCCAGCAGTGCCCGGGTCGGCACCGGGGAGCTGTTTTTT. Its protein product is CASSARVGTGELFF.

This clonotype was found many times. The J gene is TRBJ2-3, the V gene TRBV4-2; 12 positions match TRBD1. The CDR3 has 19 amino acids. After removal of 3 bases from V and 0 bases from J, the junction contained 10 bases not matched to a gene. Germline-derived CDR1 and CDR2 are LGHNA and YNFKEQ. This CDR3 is CASSHVGTGGASSTDTQYF. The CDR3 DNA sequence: TGTGCCAGCAGCCACGTCGGGACAGGGGGCGCGTCCAGCACAGATACGCAGTATTTT.

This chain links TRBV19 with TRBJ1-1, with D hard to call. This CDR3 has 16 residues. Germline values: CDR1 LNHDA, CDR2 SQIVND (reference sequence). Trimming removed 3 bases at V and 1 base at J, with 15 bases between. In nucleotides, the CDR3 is TGTGCCAGTAGTATTGCCGGAAGGAAAGGGAACACTGAAGCTTTCTTT. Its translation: CASSIAGRKGNTEAFF.

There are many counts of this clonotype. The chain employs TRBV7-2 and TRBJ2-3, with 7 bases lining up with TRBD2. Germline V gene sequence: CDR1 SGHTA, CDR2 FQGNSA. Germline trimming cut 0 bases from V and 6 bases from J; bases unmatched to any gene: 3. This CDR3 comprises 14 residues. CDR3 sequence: CASSLASGVDTQYF. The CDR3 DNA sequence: TGTGCCAGCAGCTTAGCCAGCGGGGTGGATACGCAGTATTTT.